The 20 T cell receptor beta chains given below trace back to one sample, sequenced in a study of tumor-infiltrating lymphocytes in primary liver carcinoma. Making TCR beta cDNA involved approximately 510 ng total RNA and a constant-region primer. ARM-PCR was slightly modified, and three nested multiplex PCR rounds with it gave rise to the TCR beta libraries. Each of the first two PCR rounds ran nine to ten cycles with TRBV1-TRBV30 forward and C-beta reverse primers. TCRdb reanalysed the multiplex PCR reads using MiXCR and keeps one entry per CDR3 protein. Here the sample spans fewer than 350,000 distinct CDR3 sequences, around three fifths being singletons. The blood RNA (from unsorted whole blood) was obtained, and germline DNA was also extracted. The sample comprised peripheral blood. The receptors shown here come from a man aged 40-50 years with primary liver carcinoma and hepatitis B virus infection.

There are a few counts of this clonotype. The V and J genes are TRBV6-4 and TRBJ1-5, with D unclear. The CDR3 is 13 amino acids. The V gene lost 6 bases and the J gene lost 4 bases, with 10 bases spanning the gap. Germline V lookup: CDR1 MRHNA, CDR2 SNTAGT. The CDR3 region is CASSADGNQPQHF. CDR3 in DNA: TGTGCCAGCAGCGCGGACGGGAATCAGCCCCAGCATTTT.

As regards this clonotype: A single base separates this from a much larger clone, so it may be a read error. The chain has TRBV12-3 or TRBV12-4 and TRBJ1-5, with a tentative D call TRBD1 (5 bases). The CDR3 is 14 amino acids. V lost 6 bases to trimming and J lost 5 bases, with 14 bases between them. CDR3 sequence reads: CASSVGGVDQPQHF. In DNA form, the CDR3 reads TGTGCCAGCAGCGTCGGAGGGGTAGATCAGCCCCAGCATTTT.

To note about this clonotype: A much bigger clone sits one base away, suggesting this may be a read error. The chain uses TRBV4-1 and TRBJ2-7; TRBD2 is a possible D gene (6 bases). CDR1 is MGHRA, CDR2 YSYEKL, per germline. CDR3 length equals 14 residues. The CDR3 sequence: CATSQGDSAYEQYF. The DNA for the CDR3 is TGCGCCACCAGCCAAGGGGACTCAGCCTACGAGCAGTACTTC.

Notes on this clonotype: This is likely a read error, given that the CDR3 carries no conserved phenylalanine or tryptophan at its end. This rearrangement joins TRBV6-2 or TRBV6-3 to TRBJ2-1; no definite D call. V was pared by 2 bases and J by 5 bases, with 4 bases between. In germline, CDR1 is MNHEY, CDR2 SVGEGT. This CDR3 comprises 12 residues. Here the CDR3 DNA reads TGTGCCAGCAGTTACCTTAACAATGAGCAGTTCCTC. It encodes CASSYLNNEQFL.

Concerning this clonotype: One junction end does not reproduce the germline sequence, and a read error may be involved. The CDR3 sequence is CVSSRYRDRGTDTQYF. DNA of the CDR3: TGTGTCAGCAGTCGGTACCGGGACAGGGGAACAGATACGCAGTATTTT. The chain couples TRBV25-1 to TRBJ2-3, with TRBD1 identical over 10 bases. This CDR3 has 16 residues. The germline gives CDR1 MGHDK, CDR2 SYGVNS.

A note on this clonotype: Given a much more abundant clone one base away, this may be a read error. The gene calls are TRBV6-2 or TRBV6-3 and TRBJ1-5; a weak D match, TRBD1 (5 bases). The V gene's germline CDR1 is MNHEY and CDR2 SVGEGT. The CDR3 loop spans 14 amino acids. CDR3 nucleotides: TGTACCAGCAGCCCGGAGGGGCCCAATCAGCCCCAGCATTTT. Translating gives CTSSPEGPNQPQHF.

This clonotype was seen many times. V usage is TRBV11-1 and J usage is TRBJ2-5; TRBD2 matches 14 bases. This CDR3 is built from 14 residues. V shed 8 bases, J shed 5 bases, and the junction held 4 bases outside the gene matches. CDR1 SGHAT and CDR2 FQDESV come from the germline V gene (reference sequence). The CDR3 spells CASRLAGGLETQYF. Written as DNA, the CDR3 is TGTGCCAGCCGACTAGCGGGAGGGCTGGAGACCCAGTACTTC.

Note on this clonotype: At one end the junction does not follow the germline gene, possibly because of a read error. The V call is TRBV5-5, the J call TRBJ2-3, with a weak D call TRBD2 (6 bases). The V gene's germline CDR1 is SGHKS and CDR2 YYEKEE (reference sequence). This CDR3 has 16 residues. Here the CDR3 reads CANSLPTPGAVDTQYF. The CDR3 DNA reads TGTGCCAACAGCTTGCCGACTCCGGGAGCTGTAGATACGCAGTATTTT.

For this clonotype: At one of its ends the junction is not consistent with the germline gene, which may arise from a read error. This chain connects TRBV28 to TRBJ1-5; no definite D call. The CDR3 sequence is 12 residues long. CDR1 and CDR2 (germline): MDHEN, SYDVKM. Here the CDR3 DNA reads TGTGTCAGCACTCTCCTGAATCAGCCCCAGCATTTT. Translation: CVSTLLNQPQHF. Full variable domain (missing parts from reference TRBV28 and TRBJ1-5): DVKVTQSSRYLVKRTGEKVFLECVQDMDHENMFWYRQDPGLGLRLIYFSYDVKMKEKGDIPEGYSVSREKKERFSLILESASTNQTSMYLCVSTLLNQPQHFGDGTRLSIL.

V and J are TRBV12-3 or TRBV12-4 and TRBJ2-1; no definite D call. V was pared by 4 bases and J by 0 bases, with 16 bases between. The CDR3 is made up of 17 amino acids. The CDR3 loop reads CASSWWVFTSSYNEQFF. CDR3 DNA sequence: TGTGCCAGCAGTTGGTGGGTTTTCACGAGCTCCTACAATGAGCAGTTCTTC.

The CDR3 sequence is CASSQNRGETQYF. The CDR3 DNA sequence: TGTGCCAGCAGCCAGAACAGGGGGGAGACCCAGTACTTC. V and J are TRBV7-8 and TRBJ2-5, with 8 bases matching TRBD1. The CDR3 is made up of 13 amino acids. V dropped 5 bases and J dropped 5; count of bases not matched to a gene: 4. The germline V gene has CDR1 SGHVS and CDR2 FQNEAQ.

With regard to this clonotype: Compared with germline, one end of the junction differs, possibly owing to a read error. The chain uses TRBV12-3 or TRBV12-4 and TRBJ2-3; TRBD2 agrees at 7 bases. This CDR3 comprises 15 residues. CDR3: CASSLSGQATDAQYF. In DNA form, the CDR3 reads TGTGCCAGCAGTCTTAGCGGGCAGGCCACAGATGCGCAGTATTTT.

As for this clonotype: This could be a read error, since a much larger clone is one nucleotide away. The chain couples TRBV10-2 to TRBJ2-7, with D possibly TRBD1 on 6 matching bases. Deletions cut 0 bases from V and 6 bases from J, with 18 bases between. In germline, CDR1 is WSHSY, CDR2 SAAADI. This CDR3 comprises 16 residues. This CDR3 is CASSESTCRGSAEQYF. The CDR3 DNA sequence: TGCGCCAGCAGTGAGTCGACATGCAGGGGTTCGGCCGAGCAGTACTTC.

On this clonotype itself: It may be a read error: a sequence one base away is much more abundant. The chain has TRBV6-2 or TRBV6-3 and TRBJ2-2; no clear D gene. The germline CDR1 and CDR2 sequences are MNHEY and SVGEGT. This CDR3 spans 13 amino acids. The CDR3 here is CASNYIRTGELFF. For the CDR3, the DNA is TGTGCCAGCAATTACATCCGCACCGGGGAGCTGTTTTTT.

The rearrangement uses TRBV7-8 and TRBJ2-2; D not resolved. The CDR3 totals 15 residues. Trimming stripped 1 base from V and 4 bases from J, with 10 bases between. CDR1 is SGHVS, CDR2 FQNEAQ, per germline. The DNA of the CDR3 is TGTGCCAGCAGCTTAGACCCTACGGCCACCGGGGAGCTGTTTTTT. It codes for CASSLDPTATGELFF.

The J gene is TRBJ2-1, the V gene TRBV12-3 or TRBV12-4; D unresolved. V was clipped by 4 bases and J by 8 bases, with 15 bases between them. The CDR3 is 14 residues long. The CDR3 DNA reads TGTGCCAGCAGTTGGATTCCGGTCGGCGATGAGCAGTTCTTC. Translating gives CASSWIPVGDEQFF.

This clonotype was found a few times. Since the CDR3 does not end with the conserved phenylalanine or tryptophan, this likely comes from a read error. The chain combines TRBV5-6 with TRBJ1-1; TRBD1 is a possible D gene (6 bases). Germline values: CDR1 SGHDT, CDR2 YYEEEE. Trimming removed 0 bases at V and 6 bases at J, with 15 bases between. The CDR3 contains 15 residues. The CDR3 here is CASSLGRQGSAEAFS. The CDR3 nucleotides read TGTGCCAGCAGCTTGGGGCGCCAGGGGTCCGCTGAAGCTTTCTCT.

This clonotype has ten or more counts. The chain combines TRBV29-1 with TRBJ2-7; D call uncertain. V was pared by 0 bases and J by 0 bases, with 9 bases between. The CDR3 runs to 14 residues. Germline lookup yields CDR1 SQVTM and CDR2 ANQGSEA. The CDR3 nucleotides read TGCAGCGTTGAAGATGGACGCTCCTCCTACGAGCAGTACTTC. The encoded protein is CSVEDGRSSYEQYF.

As to this clonotype: The junction does not match germline at one end; this may be a read error. The CDR3 region is CATSDAGLRSGGSTDTQYF. The CDR3 nucleotides read TGTGCCACCAGTGACGCAGGACTCCGTTCGGGGGGTAGCACTGATACGCAGTATTTT. J is TRBJ2-3 and V is TRBV24-1, with 7 bases aligning to TRBD2. The germline gives CDR1 KGHDR, CDR2 SFDVKD. The CDR3 totals 19 residues.

Turning to this clonotype: A much larger clone differs from this one at a single base, so this may be a read error. Here the CDR3 reads CASSTYRARAKNIQYF. CDR3 coding DNA: TGTGCCAGCAGTACATACCGGGCCAGGGCCAAAAACATTCAGTACTTC. V gene TRBV28 combines with J gene TRBJ2-4; no clear D gene. The ends were cut back, 5 bases at V and 1 base at J, with 15 bases in the middle. This CDR3 has 16 residues. CDR1 and CDR2 (germline): MDHEN, SYDVKM. The full variable domain, rest sourced from reference TRBV28 and TRBJ2-4, is DVKVTQSSRYLVKRTGEKVFLECVQDMDHENMFWYRQDPGLGLRLIYFSYDVKMKEKGDIPEGYSVSREKKERFSLILESASTNQTSMYLCASSTYRARAKNIQYFGAGTRLSVL.